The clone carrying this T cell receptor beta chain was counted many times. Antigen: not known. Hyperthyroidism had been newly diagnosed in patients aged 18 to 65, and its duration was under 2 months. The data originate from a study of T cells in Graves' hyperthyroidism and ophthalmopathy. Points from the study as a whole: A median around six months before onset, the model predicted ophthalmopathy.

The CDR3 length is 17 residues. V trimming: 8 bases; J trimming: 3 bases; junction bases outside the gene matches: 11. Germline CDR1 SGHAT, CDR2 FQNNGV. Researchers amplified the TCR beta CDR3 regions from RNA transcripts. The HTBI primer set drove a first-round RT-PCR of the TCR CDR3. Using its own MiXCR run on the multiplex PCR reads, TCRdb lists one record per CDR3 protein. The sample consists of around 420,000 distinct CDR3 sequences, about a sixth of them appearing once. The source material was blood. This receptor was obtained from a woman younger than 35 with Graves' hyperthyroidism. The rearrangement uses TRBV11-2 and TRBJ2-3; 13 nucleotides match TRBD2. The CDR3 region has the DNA TGTGCCAGCGGCTCCACTAGCGGGAGGGCCCGGACAGATACGCAGTATTTT. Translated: CASGSTSGRARTDTQYF.